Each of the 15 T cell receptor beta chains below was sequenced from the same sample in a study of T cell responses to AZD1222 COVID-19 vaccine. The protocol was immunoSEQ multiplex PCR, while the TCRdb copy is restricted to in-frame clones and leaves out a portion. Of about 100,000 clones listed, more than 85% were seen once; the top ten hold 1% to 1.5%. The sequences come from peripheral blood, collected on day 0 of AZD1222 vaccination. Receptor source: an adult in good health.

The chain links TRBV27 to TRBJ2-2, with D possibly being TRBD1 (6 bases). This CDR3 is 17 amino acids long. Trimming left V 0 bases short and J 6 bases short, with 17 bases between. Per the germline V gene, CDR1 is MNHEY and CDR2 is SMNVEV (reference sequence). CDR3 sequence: CASSLSLWGRLSGELFF. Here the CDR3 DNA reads TGTGCCAGCAGTTTATCCCTTTGGGGGCGATTGTCCGGGGAGCTGTTTTTT.

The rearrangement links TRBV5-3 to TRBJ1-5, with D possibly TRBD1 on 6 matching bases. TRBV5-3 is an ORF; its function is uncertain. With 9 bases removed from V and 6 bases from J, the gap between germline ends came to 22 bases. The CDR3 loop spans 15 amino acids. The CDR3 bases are TGTGCCACTCCCAAGGGGGGGCTTCGCATTCAGCCCCAGCATTTT. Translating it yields CATPKGGLRIQPQHF.

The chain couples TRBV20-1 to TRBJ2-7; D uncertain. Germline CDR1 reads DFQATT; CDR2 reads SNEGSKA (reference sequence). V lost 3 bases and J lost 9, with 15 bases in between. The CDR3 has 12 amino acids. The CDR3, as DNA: TGCAGTGCTAGTGGTGCCCAGGTCGGGCAGTACTTC. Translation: CSASGAQVGQYF.

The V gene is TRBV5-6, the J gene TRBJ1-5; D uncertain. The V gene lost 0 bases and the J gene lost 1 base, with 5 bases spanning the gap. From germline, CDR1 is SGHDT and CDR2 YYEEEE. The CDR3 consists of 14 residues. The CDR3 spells CASSLGRSNQPQHF. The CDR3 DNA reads TGTGCCAGCAGCTTGGGCCGGAGCAATCAGCCCCAGCATTTT.

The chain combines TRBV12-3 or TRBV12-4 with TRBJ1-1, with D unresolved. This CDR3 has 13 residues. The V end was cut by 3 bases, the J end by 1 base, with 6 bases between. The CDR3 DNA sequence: TGTGCCAGCAGTTTCCGGGGGAACACTGAAGCTTTCTTT. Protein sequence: CASSFRGNTEAFF.

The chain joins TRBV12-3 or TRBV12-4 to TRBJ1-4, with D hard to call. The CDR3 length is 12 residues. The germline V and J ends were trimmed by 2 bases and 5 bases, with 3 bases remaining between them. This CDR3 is CASSLQNEKLFF. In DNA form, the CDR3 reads TGTGCCAGCAGTTTACAGAATGAAAAACTGTTTTTT.

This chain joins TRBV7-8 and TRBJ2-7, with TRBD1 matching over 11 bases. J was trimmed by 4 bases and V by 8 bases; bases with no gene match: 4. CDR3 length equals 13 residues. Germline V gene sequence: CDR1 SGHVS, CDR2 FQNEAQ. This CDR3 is CASLGTGGYEQYF. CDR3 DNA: TGTGCCAGCCTCGGGACAGGGGGTTACGAGCAGTACTTC.

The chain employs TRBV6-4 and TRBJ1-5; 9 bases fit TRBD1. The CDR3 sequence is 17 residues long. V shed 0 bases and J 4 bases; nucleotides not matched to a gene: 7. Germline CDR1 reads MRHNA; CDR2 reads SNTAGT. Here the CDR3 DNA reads TGTGCCAGCAGTGACTCGACAGGGGGGGACATTAATCAGCCCCAGCATTTT. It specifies CASSDSTGGDINQPQHF.

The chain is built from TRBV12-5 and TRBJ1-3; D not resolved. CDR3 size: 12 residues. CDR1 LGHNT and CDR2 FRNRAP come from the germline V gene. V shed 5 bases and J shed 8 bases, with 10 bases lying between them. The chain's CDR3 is CASGPLGHTIYF. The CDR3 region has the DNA TGTGCTAGTGGTCCTCTTGGGCACACCATATATTTT.

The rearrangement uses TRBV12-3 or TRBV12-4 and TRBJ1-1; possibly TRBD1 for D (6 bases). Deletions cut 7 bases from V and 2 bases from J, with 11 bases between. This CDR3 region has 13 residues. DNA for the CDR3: TGTGCCAGCACCGAACAGGGTAACACTGAAGCTTTCTTT. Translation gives CASTEQGNTEAFF.

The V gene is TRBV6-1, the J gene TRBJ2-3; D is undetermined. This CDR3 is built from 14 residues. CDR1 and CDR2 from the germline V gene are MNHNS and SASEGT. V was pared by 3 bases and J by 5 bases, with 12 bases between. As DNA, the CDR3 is TGTGCCAGCAGTGAGCCCTCGTACTTAGATACGCAGTATTTT. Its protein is CASSEPSYLDTQYF.

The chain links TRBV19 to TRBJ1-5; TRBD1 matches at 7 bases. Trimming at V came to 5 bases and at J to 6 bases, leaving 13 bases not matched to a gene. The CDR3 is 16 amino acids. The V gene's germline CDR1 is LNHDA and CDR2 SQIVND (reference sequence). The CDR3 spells CASSYSWTGKSQPQHF. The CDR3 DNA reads TGTGCCAGTAGTTACTCGTGGACAGGCAAGAGTCAGCCCCAGCATTTT.

The CDR3 reads CASSNRKGGWNTEAFF. The CDR3 region has the DNA TGTGCCAGCAGCAATCGAAAGGGAGGGTGGAACACTGAAGCTTTCTTT. V gene TRBV13 combines with J gene TRBJ1-1; D is uncertain. Germline V gene lookup returns CDR1 PRHDT and CDR2 FYEKMQ (reference sequence). The V gene lost 5 bases and the J gene lost 1 base, with 17 bases spanning the gap. This CDR3 has 16 residues.

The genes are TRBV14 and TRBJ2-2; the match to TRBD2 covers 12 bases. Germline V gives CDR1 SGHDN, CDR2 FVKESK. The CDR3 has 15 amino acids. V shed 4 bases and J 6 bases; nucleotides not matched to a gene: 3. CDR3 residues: CASSPRLAGAGELFF. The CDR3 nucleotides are TGTGCCAGCAGCCCCCGACTAGCGGGGGCCGGGGAGCTGTTTTTT.

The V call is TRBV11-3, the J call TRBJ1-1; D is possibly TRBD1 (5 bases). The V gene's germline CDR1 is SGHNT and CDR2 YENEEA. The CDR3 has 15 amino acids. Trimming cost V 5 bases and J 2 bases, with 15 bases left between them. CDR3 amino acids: CASSRGEVANTEAFF. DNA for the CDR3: TGTGCCAGCAGCCGGGGGGAGGTGGCAAACACTGAAGCTTTCTTT.